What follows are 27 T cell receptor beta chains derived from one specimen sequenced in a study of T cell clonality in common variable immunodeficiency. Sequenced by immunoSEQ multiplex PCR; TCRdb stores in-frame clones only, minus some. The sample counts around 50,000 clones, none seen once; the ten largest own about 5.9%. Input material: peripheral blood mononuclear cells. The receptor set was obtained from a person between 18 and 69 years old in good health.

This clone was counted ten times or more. The DNA read from the CDR3 is TGCGCCAGCAGCTTGAGGGGGAGGGGCACTGAA. As protein: CASSLRGRGTE. The full CDR3 protein is CASSLRGRGTEAFF. This chain connects TRBV5-1 to TRBJ1-1, with D possibly matching TRBD1 (6 bases). The read finishes 3 residues shy of the CDR3 end, and the germline J gene is used to complete it. Germline CDR1 reads SGHRS; CDR2 reads YFSETQ. With 1 base removed from V and 4 bases from J, the gap between germline ends came to 11 bases. The CDR3 is 14 amino acids. The variable domain in full, completed from reference TRBV5-1 and TRBJ1-1, reads KAGVTQTPRYLIKTRGQQVTLSCSPISGHRSVSWYQQTPGQGLQFLFEYFSETQRNKGNFPGRFSGRQFSNSRSEMNVSTLELGDSALYLCASSLRGRGTEAFFGQGTRLTVV.

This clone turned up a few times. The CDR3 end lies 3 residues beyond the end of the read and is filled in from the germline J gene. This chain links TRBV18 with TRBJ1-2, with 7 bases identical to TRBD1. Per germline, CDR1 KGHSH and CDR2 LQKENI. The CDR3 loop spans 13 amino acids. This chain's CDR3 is CASSLRQGDDYTF. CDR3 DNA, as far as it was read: TGTGCCAGCTCACTTAGACAGGGAGATGAC.

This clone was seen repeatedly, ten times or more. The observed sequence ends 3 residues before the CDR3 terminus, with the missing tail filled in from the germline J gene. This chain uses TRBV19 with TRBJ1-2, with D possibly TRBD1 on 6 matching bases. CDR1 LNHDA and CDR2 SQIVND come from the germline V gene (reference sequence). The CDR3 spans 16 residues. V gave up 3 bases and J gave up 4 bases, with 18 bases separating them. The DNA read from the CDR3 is TGTGCCAGTAGTATGGGGCCGTGGACAGCCTTCTATGGC. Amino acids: CASSMGPWTAFYG. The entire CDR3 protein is CASSMGPWTAFYGYTF.

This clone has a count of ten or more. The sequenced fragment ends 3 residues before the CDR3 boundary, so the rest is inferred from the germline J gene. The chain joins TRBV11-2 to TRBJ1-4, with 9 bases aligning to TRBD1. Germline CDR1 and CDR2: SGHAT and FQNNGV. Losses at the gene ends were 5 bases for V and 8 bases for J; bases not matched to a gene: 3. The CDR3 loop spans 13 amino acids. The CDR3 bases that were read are TGTGCCAGCAGCCGGGACAGGGACGAAAAA. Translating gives CASSRDRDEK. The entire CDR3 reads CASSRDRDEKLFF.

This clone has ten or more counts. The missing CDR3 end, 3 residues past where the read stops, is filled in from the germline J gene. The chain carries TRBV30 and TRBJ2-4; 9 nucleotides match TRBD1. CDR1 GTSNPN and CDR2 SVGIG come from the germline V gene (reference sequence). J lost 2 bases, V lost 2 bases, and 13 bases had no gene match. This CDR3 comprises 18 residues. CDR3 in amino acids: CAWSNRLGTGTTKNIQYF. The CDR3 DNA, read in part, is TGTGCCTGGAGTAATCGTCTCGGGACAGGGACAACCAAAAACATT. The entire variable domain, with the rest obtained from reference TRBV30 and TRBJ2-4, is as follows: SQTIHQWPATLVQPVGSPLSLECTVEGTSNPNLYWYRQAAGRGLQLLFYSVGIGQISSEVPQNLSASRPQDRQFILSSKKLLLSDSGFYLCAWSNRLGTGTTKNIQYFGAGTRLSVL.

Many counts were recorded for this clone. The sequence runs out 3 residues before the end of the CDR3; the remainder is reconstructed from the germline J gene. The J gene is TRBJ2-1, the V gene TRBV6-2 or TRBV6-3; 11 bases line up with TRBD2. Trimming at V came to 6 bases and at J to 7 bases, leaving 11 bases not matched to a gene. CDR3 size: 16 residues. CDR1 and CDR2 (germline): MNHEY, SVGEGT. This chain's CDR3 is CASSPMLAGGRNEQFF. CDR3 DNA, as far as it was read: TGTGCCAGCAGCCCGATGCTAGCGGGGGGTAGGAATGAG.

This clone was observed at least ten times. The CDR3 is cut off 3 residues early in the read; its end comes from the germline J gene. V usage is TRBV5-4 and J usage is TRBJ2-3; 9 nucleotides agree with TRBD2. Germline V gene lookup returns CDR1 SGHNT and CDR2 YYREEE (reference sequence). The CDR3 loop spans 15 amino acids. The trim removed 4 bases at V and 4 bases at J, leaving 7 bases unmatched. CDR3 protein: CASSGGGAGADTQYF. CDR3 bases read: TGTGCCAGCAGCGGCGGGGGGGCCGGCGCAGATACG.

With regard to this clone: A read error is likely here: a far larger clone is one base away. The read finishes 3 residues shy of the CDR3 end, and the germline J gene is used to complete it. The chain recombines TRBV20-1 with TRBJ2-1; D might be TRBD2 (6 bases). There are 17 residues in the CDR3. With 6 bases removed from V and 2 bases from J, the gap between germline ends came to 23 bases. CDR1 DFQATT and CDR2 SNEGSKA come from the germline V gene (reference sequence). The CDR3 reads CSAKPNGGDDAYNEQFF. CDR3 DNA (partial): TGCAGTGCCAAACCAAACGGCGGGGATGACGCCTACAATGAG.

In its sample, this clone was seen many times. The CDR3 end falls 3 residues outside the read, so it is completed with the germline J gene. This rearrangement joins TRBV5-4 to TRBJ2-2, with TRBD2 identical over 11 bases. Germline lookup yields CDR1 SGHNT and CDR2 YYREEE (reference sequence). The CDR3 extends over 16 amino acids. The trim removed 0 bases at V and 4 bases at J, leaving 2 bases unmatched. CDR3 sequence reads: CASSLAGLAGTGELFF. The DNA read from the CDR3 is TGTGCCAGCAGCTTGGCAGGACTAGCGGGCACCGGGGAG.

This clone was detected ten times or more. The CDR3 loop is CASSFLDLATDTQYF. The CDR3 DNA, read in part, is TGTGCCAGCAGCTTCTTAGACTTGGCGACAGATACG. J is TRBJ2-3 and V is TRBV5-5; D gene uncertain. The read stops 3 residues short of the end of the CDR3; the missing end is completed from the germline J gene. The CDR3 totals 15 residues. Germline CDR1 SGHKS, CDR2 YYEKEE (reference sequence). Trimming pared 2 bases from V and 3 bases from J, leaving 13 bases between.

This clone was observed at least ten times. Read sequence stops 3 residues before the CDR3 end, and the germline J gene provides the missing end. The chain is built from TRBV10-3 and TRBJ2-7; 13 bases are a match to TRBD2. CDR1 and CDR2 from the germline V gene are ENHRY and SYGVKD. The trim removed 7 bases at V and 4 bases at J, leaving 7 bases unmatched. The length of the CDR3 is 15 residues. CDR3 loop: CAIIATSGGVYEQYF. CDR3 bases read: TGTGCCATCATCGCAACTAGCGGGGGGGTATACGAG.

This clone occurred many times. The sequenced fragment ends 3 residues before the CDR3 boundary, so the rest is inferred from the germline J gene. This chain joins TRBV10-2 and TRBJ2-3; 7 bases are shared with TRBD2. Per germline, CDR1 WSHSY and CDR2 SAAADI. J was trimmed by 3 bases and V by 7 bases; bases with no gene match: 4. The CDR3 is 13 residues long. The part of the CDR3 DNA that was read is TGCGCCAGCACGGGGGGTCTGACAGATACG. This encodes CASTGGLTDT. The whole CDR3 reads CASTGGLTDTQYF.

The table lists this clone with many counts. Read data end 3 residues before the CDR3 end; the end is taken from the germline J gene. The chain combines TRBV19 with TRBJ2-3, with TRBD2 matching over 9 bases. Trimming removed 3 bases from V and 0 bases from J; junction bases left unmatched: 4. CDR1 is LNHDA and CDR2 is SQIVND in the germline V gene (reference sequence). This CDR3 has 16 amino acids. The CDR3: CASSILGLASTDTQYF. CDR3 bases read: TGTGCCAGTAGTATTCTTGGACTAGCGAGCACAGATACG.

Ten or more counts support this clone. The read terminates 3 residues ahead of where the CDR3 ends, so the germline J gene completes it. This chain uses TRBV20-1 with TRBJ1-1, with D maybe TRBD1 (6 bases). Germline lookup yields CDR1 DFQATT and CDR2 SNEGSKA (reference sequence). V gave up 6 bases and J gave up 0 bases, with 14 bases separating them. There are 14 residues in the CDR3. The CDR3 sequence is CSARGRYMNTEAFF. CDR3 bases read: TGCAGTGCCAGGGGACGGTACATGAACACTGAA.

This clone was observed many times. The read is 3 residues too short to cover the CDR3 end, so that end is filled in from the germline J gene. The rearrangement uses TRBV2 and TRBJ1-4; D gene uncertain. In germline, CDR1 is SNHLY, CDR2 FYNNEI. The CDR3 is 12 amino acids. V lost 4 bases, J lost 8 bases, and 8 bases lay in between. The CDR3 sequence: CASSVQNEKLFF. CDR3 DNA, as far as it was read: TGTGCCAGCAGTGTACAAAACGAAAAA. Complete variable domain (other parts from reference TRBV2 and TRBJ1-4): EPEVTQTPSHQVTQMGQEVILRCVPISNHLYFYWYRQILGQKVEFLVSFYNNEISEKSEIFDDQFSVERPDGSNFTLKIRSTKLEDSAMYFCASSVQNEKLFFGSGTQLSVL.

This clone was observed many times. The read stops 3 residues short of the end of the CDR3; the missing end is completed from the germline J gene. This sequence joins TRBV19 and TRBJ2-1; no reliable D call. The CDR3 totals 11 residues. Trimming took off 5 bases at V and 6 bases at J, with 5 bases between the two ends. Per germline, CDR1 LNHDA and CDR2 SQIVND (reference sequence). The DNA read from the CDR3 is TGTGCCAGTAGTGCGCTCAATGAG. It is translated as CASSALNE. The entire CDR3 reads CASSALNEQFF.

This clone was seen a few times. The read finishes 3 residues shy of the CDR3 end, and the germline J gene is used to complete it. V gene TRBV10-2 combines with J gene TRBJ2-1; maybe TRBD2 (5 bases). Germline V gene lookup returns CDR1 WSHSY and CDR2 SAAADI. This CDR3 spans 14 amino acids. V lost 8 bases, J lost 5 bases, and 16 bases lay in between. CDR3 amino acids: CASWSGSVHNEQFF. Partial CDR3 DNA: TGCGCCAGCTGGTCGGGTAGCGTCCACAATGAG.

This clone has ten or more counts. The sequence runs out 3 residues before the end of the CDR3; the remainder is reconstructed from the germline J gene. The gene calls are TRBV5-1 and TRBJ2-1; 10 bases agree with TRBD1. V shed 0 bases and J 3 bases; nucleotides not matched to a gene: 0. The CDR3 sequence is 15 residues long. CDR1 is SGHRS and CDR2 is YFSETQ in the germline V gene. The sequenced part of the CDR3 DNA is TGCGCCAGCAGCTTGGGGGACAGGGGCTACAATGAG. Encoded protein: CASSLGDRGYNE. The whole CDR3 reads CASSLGDRGYNEQFF.

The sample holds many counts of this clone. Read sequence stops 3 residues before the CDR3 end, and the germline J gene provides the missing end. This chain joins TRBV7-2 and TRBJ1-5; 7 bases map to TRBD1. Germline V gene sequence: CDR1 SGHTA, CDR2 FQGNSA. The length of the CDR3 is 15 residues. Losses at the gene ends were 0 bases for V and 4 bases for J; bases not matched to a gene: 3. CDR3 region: CASSLAGGGNQPQHF. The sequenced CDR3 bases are TGTGCCAGCAGCTTAGCAGGGGGCGGTAATCAGCCC.

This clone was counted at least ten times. The CDR3 loop reads CASSLRRRDTQYF. The sequenced CDR3 bases are TGTGCCAGCAGCCTCCGAAGAAGGGATACG. The chain employs TRBV7-2 and TRBJ2-3; D uncertain. From the germline J gene comes the end of the CDR3, since the read stops 3 residues before it. From germline, CDR1 is SGHTA and CDR2 FQGNSA. The CDR3 loop spans 13 amino acids. Between the trimmed V and J ends, which lost 5 bases and 6 bases, there was a span of 12 bases. The variable domain in full, with the rest retrieved from reference TRBV7-2 and TRBJ2-3, is GAGVSQSPSNKVTEKGKDVELRCDPISGHTALYWYRQSLGQGLEFLIYFQGNSAPDKSGLPSDRFSAERTGGSVSTLTIQRTQQEDSAVYLCASSLRRRDTQYFGPGTRLTVL.

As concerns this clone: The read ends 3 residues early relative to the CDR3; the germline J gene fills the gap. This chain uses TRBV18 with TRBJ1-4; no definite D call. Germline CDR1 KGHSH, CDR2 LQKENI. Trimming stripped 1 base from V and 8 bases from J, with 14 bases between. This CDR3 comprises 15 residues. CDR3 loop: CASSPRTPTGEKLFF. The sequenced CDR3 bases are TGTGCCAGCTCACCACGGACCCCCACGGGGGAAAAA.

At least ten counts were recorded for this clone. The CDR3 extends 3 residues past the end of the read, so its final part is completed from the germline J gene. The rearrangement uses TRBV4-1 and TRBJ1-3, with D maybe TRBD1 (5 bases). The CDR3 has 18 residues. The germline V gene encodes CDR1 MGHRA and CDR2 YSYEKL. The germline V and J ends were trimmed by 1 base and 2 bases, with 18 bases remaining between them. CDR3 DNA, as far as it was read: TGCGCCAGCAGCCAAGGGGGGACTCGACTGATGACTGGAAACACC. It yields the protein CASSQGGTRLMTGNT. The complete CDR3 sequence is CASSQGGTRLMTGNTIYF.

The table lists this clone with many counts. The covered CDR3 bases are TGTGCCAGCAGTGTAGTAGGGGGAACGACCTACGAG. It yields the protein CASSVVGGTTYE. From start to end, the CDR3 is CASSVVGGTTYEQYF. This chain uses TRBV6-1 with TRBJ2-7, with D perhaps TRBD1 (6 bases). Coverage ceases 3 residues before the CDR3 finishes, and the germline J gene fills in the end. From germline, CDR1 is MNHNS and CDR2 SASEGT. The CDR3 covers 15 residues. Trimming removed 4 bases at V and 2 bases at J, with 15 bases between.

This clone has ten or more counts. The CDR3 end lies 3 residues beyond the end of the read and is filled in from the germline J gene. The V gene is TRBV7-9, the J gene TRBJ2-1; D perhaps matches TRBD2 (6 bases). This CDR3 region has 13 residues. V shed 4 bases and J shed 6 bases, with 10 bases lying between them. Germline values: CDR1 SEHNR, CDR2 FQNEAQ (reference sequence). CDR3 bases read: TGTGCCAGCAGCTCGCGGACTATCAATGAG. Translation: CASSSRTINE. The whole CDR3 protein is CASSSRTINEQFF.

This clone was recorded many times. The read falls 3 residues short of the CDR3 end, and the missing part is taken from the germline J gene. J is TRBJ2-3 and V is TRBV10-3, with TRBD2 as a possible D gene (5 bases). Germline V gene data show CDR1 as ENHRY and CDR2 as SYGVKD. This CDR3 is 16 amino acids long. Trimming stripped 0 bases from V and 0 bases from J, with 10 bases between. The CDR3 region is CAISESGGFSTDTQYF. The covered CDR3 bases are TGTGCCATCAGTGAGTCGGGCGGGTTCAGCACAGATACG.

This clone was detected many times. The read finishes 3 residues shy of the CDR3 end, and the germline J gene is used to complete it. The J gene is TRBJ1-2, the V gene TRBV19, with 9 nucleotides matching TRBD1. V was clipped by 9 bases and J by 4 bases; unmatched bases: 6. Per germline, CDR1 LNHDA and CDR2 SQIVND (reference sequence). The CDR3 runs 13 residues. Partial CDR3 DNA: TGTGCCAGCGACAGGGGGGGATCCTATGGC. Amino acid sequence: CASDRGGSYG. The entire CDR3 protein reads CASDRGGSYGYTF.

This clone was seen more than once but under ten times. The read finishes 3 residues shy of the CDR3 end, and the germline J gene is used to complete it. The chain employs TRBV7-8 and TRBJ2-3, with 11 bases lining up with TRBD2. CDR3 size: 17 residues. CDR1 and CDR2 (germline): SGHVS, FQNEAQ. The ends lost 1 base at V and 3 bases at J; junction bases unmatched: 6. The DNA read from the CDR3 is TGTGCCAGCAGCTTAGGTGTGACTAGCGGGGTTACAGATACG. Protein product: CASSLGVTSGVTDT. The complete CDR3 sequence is CASSLGVTSGVTDTQYF.